This T cell receptor (beta chain) was sequenced in a study of T cells in Graves' hyperthyroidism and ophthalmopathy. At least ten counts were recorded for this clonotype. Per germline, CDR1 SNHLY and CDR2 FYNNEI. This CDR3 contains 12 residues. V lost 4 bases, J lost 2 bases, and 4 bases lay in between. TCR beta CDR3 region amplification was performed from RNA transcripts. The study used the HTBI primer set for a first-round RT-PCR of the TCR CDR3. TCRdb fed the multiplex PCR reads into MiXCR, producing one record per CDR3 protein. This sample has roughly 380,000 distinct CDR3 sequences; approximately 12% occur once, and the top ten carry 20%.

The chain is built from TRBV2 and TRBJ2-3, with unresolved D. The TCR sequence derives from a man in his thirties or forties with Graves' hyperthyroidism that later progressed to Graves' ophthalmopathy. Specimen: blood. This CDR3 is CASSVFTDTQYF. CDR3 bases: TGTGCCAGCAGTGTATTCACAGATACGCAGTATTTT.